This TCR beta chain is drawn from a study of T cell responses to AZD1222 COVID-19 vaccine. General study results and limits: Baseline serology detected seropositivity in only six or seven AZD1222 recipients.

The assay was immunoSEQ multiplex PCR, and TCRdb's table has in-frame clones only and misses some. The sample records under 150,000 clones, around 93% being singletons. Regarding this clone: No antigen is known for it.

This receptor was identified in an adult in good health. The input for sequencing was peripheral blood, taken on day 0 of AZD1222 vaccination.

The CDR3 spells CASSRLNLQETQYF. CDR3 in DNA: TGTGCCAGCAGCCGCCTGAATCTGCAAGAGACCCAGTACTTC. The chain employs TRBV14 and TRBJ2-5; D remains ambiguous. Trimming removed 4 bases from V and 2 bases from J, with 11 bases in between. CDR3 length equals 14 residues. CDR1 and CDR2 from the germline V gene are SGHDN and FVKESK.